This T cell receptor beta chain was captured by sequencing in a study of control samples from healthy donors and cancer patients. V lost 3 bases and J lost 1, with 11 bases in between. The CDR3 length is 15 residues. Germline V gene data show CDR1 as MNHEY and CDR2 as SMNVEV (reference sequence). The assay was immunoSEQ multiplex PCR, and TCRdb's table has in-frame clones only and misses some. The sample includes about 120,000 clones, approximately 92% of them seen just once. The chain links TRBV27 to TRBJ2-3; perhaps TRBD1 as D (6 bases). Sequenced sample: PBMCs. This TCR was sampled from a woman between 45 and 65 years old with colorectal cancer. The CDR3 DNA is TGTGCCAGCAGTTTCCGGACAGTAGGCACAGATACGCAGTATTTT. Its translation is CASSFRTVGTDTQYF.